The 9 T cell receptor beta chains below were found in one sample sequenced in a study of EBV T-cell therapy then PD-1 blockade in nasopharyngeal carcinoma. TCRdb's table, derived via immunoSEQ multiplex PCR, lists solely in-frame clones and lacks some. The repertoire holds around 19,000 clones, with around four fifths as singletons. Their antigen targets remain unknown. Time point of the sample: 266 days after commencement of treatment, after nivolumab therapy. As for treatment: AdE1-LMPpoly-expanded autologous EBV-specific T-cell therapy followed by anti-PD-1 nivolumab. The source material was CD8+ T cells from blood, sampled at roughly day 250 from a patient whose treatment included autologous EBV-specific T cells and nivolumab. Receptors were obtained from a man aged 40-49 years with nasopharyngeal carcinoma.

About this clone itself: The same CDR3 arises from other DNA sequences in this sample as well. The gene calls are TRBV9 and TRBJ1-2; no clear D. Germline V gene lookup returns CDR1 SGDLS and CDR2 YYNGEE. The V end was cut by 2 bases, the J end by 7 bases, with 6 bases between. The CDR3 contains 11 residues. CDR3 nucleotide sequence: TGTGCCAGCAGCGTTGATGGTGGCTACACCTTC. Protein sequence: CASSVDGGYTF.

V and J are TRBV6-5 and TRBJ2-6, with D perhaps matching TRBD1 (5 bases). V was clipped by 5 bases and J by 0 bases, with 8 bases between them. Germline loops: CDR1 MNHEY, CDR2 SVGAGI. The length of the CDR3 is 15 residues. CDR3 nucleotides: TGTGCCAGCAGTATTGACAGCTCTGGGGCCAACGTCCTGACTTTC. This codes for CASSIDSSGANVLTF.

The chain's CDR3 is CASSYNGGQGNSPLHF. The DNA for the CDR3 is TGTGCCAGCAGTTACAACGGGGGACAGGGAAATTCACCCCTCCACTTT. The chain has TRBV6-5 and TRBJ1-6; 9 bases fit TRBD1. The CDR3 is 16 amino acids. V was clipped by 2 bases and J by 7 bases; unmatched bases: 6. CDR1 is MNHEY, CDR2 SVGAGI, per germline.

The chain joins TRBV6-2 or TRBV6-3 to TRBJ1-5; TRBD1 might be the D (5 bases). Germline V gives CDR1 MNHEY, CDR2 SVGEGT. This CDR3 region has 15 residues. V was trimmed by 0 bases and J by 7 bases, leaving 13 bases between them. The CDR3 DNA sequence: TGTGCCAGCAGTTACTCGACCGAGGCAGGGCAGCCCCAGCATTTT. Translated, it gives CASSYSTEAGQPQHF.

V usage is TRBV27 and J usage is TRBJ2-7; no clear D. The CDR3 has 13 amino acids. The germline gives CDR1 MNHEY, CDR2 SMNVEV (reference sequence). The V and J ends lost 3 bases and 4 bases respectively, with 10 bases between them. CDR3 loop: CASSFSRYYEQYF. CDR3 nucleotides: TGTGCCAGCAGTTTCTCCAGATATTACGAGCAGTACTTC.

This CDR3 is CASSFGYNSPLHF. CDR3 coding DNA: TGTGCCAGCAGTTTCGGTTATAATTCACCCCTCCACTTT. The J gene is TRBJ1-6, the V gene TRBV12-3 or TRBV12-4; D uncertain. Deletions cut 3 bases from V and 4 bases from J, with 4 bases between. This CDR3 region has 13 residues.

This clone appeared a single time. The chain joins TRBV2 to TRBJ1-6, with 8 positions matching TRBD1. The CDR3 contains 17 residues. The ends lost 6 bases at V and 0 bases at J; junction bases unmatched: 7. CDR1 is SNHLY, CDR2 FYNNEI, per germline. CDR3 amino acids: CASRRQGTSSYNSPLHF. In nucleotides, the CDR3 is TGTGCCAGCAGGAGACAGGGGACGAGCTCCTATAATTCACCCCTCCACTTT.

This clone was counted between two and nine times. The CDR3 DNA is TGTGCCAGCAGGATCGGGCGGAGACAGTCCTACGAGCAGTACTTC. Translated: CASRIGRRQSYEQYF. This chain uses TRBV7-8 with TRBJ2-7; possible D gene TRBD1, 5 bases. This CDR3 comprises 15 residues. V was trimmed by 6 bases and J by 1 base, leaving 16 bases between them. Germline assignment: CDR1 SGHVS and CDR2 FQNEAQ.

The V call is TRBV27, the J call TRBJ2-7; D not certain. Deletions cut 4 bases from V and 2 bases from J, with 15 bases between. Germline V gene sequence: CDR1 MNHEY, CDR2 SMNVEV (reference sequence). This CDR3 has 15 amino acids. The CDR3 reads CASSSFIRSPYEQYF. For the CDR3, the DNA is TGTGCCAGCAGTTCGTTTATCAGGAGCCCCTACGAGCAGTACTTC.